This T cell receptor beta chain was recorded in a study of T cells in Graves' hyperthyroidism and ophthalmopathy. RNA transcripts provided the source from which TCR beta CDR3 regions were amplified. HTBI primers drove first-round RT-PCR of the TCR CDR3. Each CDR3 protein is one row after TCRdb ran MiXCR on the multiplex PCR reads. The sample lists 380,000 or so distinct CDR3 sequences; 15% to 20% were seen once. CDR1 and CDR2 (germline): MNHNS, SASEGT. V lost 2 bases to trimming and J lost 4 bases, with 14 bases between them. This CDR3 is built from 16 residues. Diagnoses were established using clinical symptoms, serum thyroxine and TRAb, thyroid ultrasound and orbital computed tomography.

The sequence was collected from a woman aged 18-35 years with Graves' hyperthyroidism. The sample consisted of blood. V usage is TRBV6-1 and J usage is TRBJ2-2, with TRBD2 as a possible D gene (6 bases). The CDR3, as DNA: TGTGCCAGCAGTGAAACTTGGCAGGGAGGCACCGGGGAGCTGTTTTTT. Translation: CASSETWQGGTGELFF.